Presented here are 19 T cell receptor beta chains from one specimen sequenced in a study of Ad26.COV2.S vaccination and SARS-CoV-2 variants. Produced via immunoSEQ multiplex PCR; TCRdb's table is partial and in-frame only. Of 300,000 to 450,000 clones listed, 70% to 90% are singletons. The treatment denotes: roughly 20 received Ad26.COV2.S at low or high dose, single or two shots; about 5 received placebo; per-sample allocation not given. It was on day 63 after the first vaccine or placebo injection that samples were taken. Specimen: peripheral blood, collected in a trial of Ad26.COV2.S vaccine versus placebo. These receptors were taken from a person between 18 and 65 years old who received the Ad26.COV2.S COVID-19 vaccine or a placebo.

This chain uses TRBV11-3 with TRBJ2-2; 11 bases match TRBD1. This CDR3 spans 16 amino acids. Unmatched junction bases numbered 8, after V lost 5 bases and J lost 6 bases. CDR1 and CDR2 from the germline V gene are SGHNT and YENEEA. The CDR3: CASSPTDRGLAGELFF. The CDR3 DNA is TGTGCCAGCAGCCCCACGGACAGGGGGCTCGCCGGGGAGCTGTTTTTT. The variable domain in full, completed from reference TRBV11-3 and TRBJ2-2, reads EAGVVQSPRYKIIEKKQPVAFWCNPISGHNTLYWYLQNLGQGPELLIRYENEEAVDDSQLPKDRFSAERLKGVDSTLKIQPAELGDSAVYLCASSPTDRGLAGELFFGEGSRLTVL.

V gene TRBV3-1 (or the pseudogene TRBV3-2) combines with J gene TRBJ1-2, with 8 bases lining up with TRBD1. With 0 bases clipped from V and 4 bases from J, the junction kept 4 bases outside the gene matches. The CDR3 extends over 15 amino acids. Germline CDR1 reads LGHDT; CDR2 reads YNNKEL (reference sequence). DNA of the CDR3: TGTGCCAGCAGCCAAGACTGGACAGGGTCCTATGGCTACACCTTC. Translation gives CASSQDWTGSYGYTF.

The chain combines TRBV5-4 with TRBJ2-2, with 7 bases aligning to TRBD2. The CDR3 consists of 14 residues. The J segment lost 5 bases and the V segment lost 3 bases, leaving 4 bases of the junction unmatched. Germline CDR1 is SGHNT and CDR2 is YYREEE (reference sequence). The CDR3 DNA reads TGTGCCAGCAGCTCCGGGACTACGACCGGGGAGCTGTTTTTT. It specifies CASSSGTTTGELFF.

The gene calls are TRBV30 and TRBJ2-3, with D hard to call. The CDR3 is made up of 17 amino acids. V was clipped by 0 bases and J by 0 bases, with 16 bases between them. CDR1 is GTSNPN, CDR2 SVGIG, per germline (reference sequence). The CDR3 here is CAWSVIFGYISTDTQYF. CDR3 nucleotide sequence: TGTGCCTGGAGTGTAATCTTCGGGTACATTAGCACAGATACGCAGTATTTT.

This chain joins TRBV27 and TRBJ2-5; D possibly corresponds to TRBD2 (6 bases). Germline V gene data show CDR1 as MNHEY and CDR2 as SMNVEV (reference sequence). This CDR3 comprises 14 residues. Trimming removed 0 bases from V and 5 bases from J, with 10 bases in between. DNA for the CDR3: TGTGCCAGCAGTTTATCTCGGGGGACGGAGACCCAGTACTTC. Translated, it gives CASSLSRGTETQYF.

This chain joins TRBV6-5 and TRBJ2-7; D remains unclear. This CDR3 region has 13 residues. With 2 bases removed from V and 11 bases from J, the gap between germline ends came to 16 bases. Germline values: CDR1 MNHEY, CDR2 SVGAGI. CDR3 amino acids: CASSYLARGWEYF. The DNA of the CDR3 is TGTGCCAGCAGTTACCTCGCAAGAGGATGGGAGTACTTC.

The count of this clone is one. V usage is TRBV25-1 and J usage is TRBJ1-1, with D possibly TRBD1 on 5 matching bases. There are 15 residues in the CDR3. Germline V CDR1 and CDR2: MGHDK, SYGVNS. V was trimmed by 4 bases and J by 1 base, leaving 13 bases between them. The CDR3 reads CASSGPGTKNTEAFF. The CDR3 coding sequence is TGTGCCAGCAGTGGGCCCGGGACTAAGAACACTGAAGCTTTCTTT.

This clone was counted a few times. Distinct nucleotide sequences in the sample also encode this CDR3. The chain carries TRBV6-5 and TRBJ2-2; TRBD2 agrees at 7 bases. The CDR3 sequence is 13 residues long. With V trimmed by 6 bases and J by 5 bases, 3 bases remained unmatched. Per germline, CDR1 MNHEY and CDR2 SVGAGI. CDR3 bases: TGTGCCAGCAGACCGGGACTAACCGGGGAGCTGTTTTTT. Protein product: CASRPGLTGELFF.

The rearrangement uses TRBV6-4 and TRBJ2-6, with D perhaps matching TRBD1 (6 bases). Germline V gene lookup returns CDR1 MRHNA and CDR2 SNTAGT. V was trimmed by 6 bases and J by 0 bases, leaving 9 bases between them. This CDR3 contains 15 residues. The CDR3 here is CASSSDSSGANVLTF. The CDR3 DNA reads TGTGCCAGCAGCTCGGACAGCTCTGGGGCCAACGTCCTGACTTTC.

CDR3 protein: CASSLNANTGELFF. CDR3 sequence (DNA): TGTGCCAGCAGTTTGAACGCGAACACCGGGGAGCTGTTTTTT. The chain has TRBV6-6 and TRBJ2-2; no firm D call. The CDR3 spans 14 residues. Looked up from germline, CDR1 is MNHNY and CDR2 is SVGAGI (reference sequence). With 4 bases removed from V and 0 bases from J, the gap between germline ends came to 6 bases.

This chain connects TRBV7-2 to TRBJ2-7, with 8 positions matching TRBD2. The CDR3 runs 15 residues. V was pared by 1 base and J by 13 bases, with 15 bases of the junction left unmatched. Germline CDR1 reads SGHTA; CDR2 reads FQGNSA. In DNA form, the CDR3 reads TGTGCCAGCAGCTTAGAACTCTCGAGCGGGGGAGTGTTATACTTC. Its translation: CASSLELSSGGVLYF.

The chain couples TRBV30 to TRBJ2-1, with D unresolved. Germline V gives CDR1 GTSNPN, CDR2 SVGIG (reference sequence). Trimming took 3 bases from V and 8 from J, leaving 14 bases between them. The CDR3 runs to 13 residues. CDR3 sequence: CAWRRLPADEQFF. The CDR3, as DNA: TGTGCCTGGAGAAGACTTCCCGCGGATGAGCAGTTCTTC. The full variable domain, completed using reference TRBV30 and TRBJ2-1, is SQTIHQWPATLVQPVGSPLSLECTVEGTSNPNLYWYRQAAGRGLQLLFYSVGIGQISSEVPQNLSASRPQDRQFILSSKKLLLSDSGFYLCAWRRLPADEQFFGPGTRLTVL.

DNA of the CDR3: TGTGCCAGCGGACGCCGGGATCGAGAGACCCAGTACTTC. Protein: CASGRRDRETQYF. This chain links TRBV6-5 with TRBJ2-5, with D tentatively TRBD2 (5 bases). This CDR3 region has 13 residues. Deletions cut 8 bases from V and 4 bases from J, with 14 bases between. The germline V gene encodes CDR1 MNHEY and CDR2 SVGAGI.

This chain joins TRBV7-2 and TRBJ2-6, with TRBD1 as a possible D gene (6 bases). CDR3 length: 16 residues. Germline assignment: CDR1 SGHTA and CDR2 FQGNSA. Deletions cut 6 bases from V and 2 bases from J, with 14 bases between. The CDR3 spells CASRFSPGAGANVLTF. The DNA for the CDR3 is TGTGCCAGCAGATTTAGTCCAGGGGCTGGGGCCAACGTCCTGACTTTC.

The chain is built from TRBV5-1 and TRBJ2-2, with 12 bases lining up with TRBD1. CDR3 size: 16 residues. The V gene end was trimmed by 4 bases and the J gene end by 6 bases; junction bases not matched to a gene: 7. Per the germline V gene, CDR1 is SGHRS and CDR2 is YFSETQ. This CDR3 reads CASSNRDRGPSGELFF. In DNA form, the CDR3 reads TGCGCCAGCAGCAACCGGGACAGGGGGCCGTCCGGGGAGCTGTTTTTT.

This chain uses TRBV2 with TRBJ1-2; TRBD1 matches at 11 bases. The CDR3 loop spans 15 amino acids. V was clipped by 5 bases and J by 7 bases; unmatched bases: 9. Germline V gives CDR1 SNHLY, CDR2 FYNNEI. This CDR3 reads CASSRTGGFSGGYTF. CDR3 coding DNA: TGTGCCAGCAGTAGGACAGGGGGCTTTTCAGGTGGCTACACCTTC.

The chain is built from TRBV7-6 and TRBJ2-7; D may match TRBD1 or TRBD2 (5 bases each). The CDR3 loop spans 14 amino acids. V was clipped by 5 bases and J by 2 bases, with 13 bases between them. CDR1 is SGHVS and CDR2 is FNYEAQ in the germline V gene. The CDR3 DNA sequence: TGTGCCAGCAGCAAGACAGAGGGCCCCTACGAGCAGTACTTC. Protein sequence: CASSKTEGPYEQYF.

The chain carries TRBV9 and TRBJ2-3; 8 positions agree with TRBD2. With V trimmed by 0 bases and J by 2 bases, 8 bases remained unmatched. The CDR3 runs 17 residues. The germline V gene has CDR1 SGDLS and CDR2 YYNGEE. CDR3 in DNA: TGTGCCAGCAGCGTAGTAGGTAGCGGGACGTTCACAGATACGCAGTATTTT. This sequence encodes CASSVVGSGTFTDTQYF.

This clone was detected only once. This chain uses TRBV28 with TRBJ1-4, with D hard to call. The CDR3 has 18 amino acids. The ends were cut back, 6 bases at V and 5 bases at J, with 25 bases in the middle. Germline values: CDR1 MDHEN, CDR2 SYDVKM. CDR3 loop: CASSPPTIPDVKNEKLFF. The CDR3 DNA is TGTGCCAGCAGCCCCCCTACAATCCCGGACGTAAAAAATGAAAAACTGTTTTTT.